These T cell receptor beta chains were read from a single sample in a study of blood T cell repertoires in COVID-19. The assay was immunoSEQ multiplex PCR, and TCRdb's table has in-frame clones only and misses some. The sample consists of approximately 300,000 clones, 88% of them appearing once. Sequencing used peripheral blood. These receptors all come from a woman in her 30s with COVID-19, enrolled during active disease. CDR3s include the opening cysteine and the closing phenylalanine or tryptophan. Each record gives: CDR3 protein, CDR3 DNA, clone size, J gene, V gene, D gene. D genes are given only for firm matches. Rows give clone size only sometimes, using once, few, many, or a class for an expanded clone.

CDR3 protein: CASSPRVQPQHF; CDR3 DNA: TGTGCCAGCAGTCCCAGGGTTCAGCCCCAGCATTTT; clone size: -; J gene: TRBJ1-5; V gene: TRBV28; D gene: -
CDR3 protein: CASSLVPDRTGNTIYF; CDR3 DNA: TGTGCCAGCAGCTTAGTTCCAGACAGGACTGGAAACACCATATATTTT; clone size: -; J gene: TRBJ1-3; V gene: TRBV7-2; D gene: -
CDR3 protein: CASSQGGGTELRRQYF; CDR3 DNA: TGCGCCAGCAGCCAAGGGGGCGGGACGGAGCTACGGAGGCAGTATTTT; clone size: -; J gene: TRBJ2-3; V gene: TRBV4-1; D gene: -
CDR3 protein: CASSAGIGEKLFF; CDR3 DNA: TGTGCCAGCAGCGCAGGGATAGGTGAAAAACTGTTTTTT; clone size: -; J gene: TRBJ1-4; V gene: TRBV2; D gene: -
CDR3 protein: CASSARDKAYTDTQYF; CDR3 DNA: TGTGCCAGCAGCGCCCGGGACAAGGCATACACAGATACGCAGTATTTT; clone size: once; J gene: TRBJ2-3; V gene: TRBV13; D gene: -
CDR3 protein: CASSSGSYNSPLHF; CDR3 DNA: TGTGCCAGTAGTTCGGGATCCTATAATTCACCCCTCCACTTT; clone size: -; J gene: TRBJ1-6; V gene: TRBV19; D gene: -
CDR3 protein: CASSVVGRANTGELFF; CDR3 DNA: TGTGCCAGCAGCGTAGTCGGGAGGGCGAACACCGGGGAGCTGTTTTTT; clone size: -; J gene: TRBJ2-2; V gene: TRBV9; D gene: TRBD2
CDR3 protein: CASSPEQGSGNTIYF; CDR3 DNA: TGTGCCAGCTCACCGGAACAGGGATCCGGAAACACCATATATTTT; clone size: -; J gene: TRBJ1-3; V gene: TRBV18; D gene: -
CDR3 protein: CASSHERGHYGYTF; CDR3 DNA: TGTGCCAGTAGTCACGAACGGGGACATTATGGCTACACCTTC; clone size: -; J gene: TRBJ1-2; V gene: TRBV19; D gene: -
CDR3 protein: CASRRDSSYEQYF; CDR3 DNA: TGTGCCAGCAGGAGGGACAGCTCCTACGAGCAGTACTTC; clone size: -; J gene: TRBJ2-7; V gene: TRBV5-4; D gene: TRBD1
CDR3 protein: CASSTGTGNYNEQFF; CDR3 DNA: TGTGCCAGCAGCACGGGGACAGGAAACTACAATGAGCAGTTCTTC; clone size: -; J gene: TRBJ2-1; V gene: TRBV5-4; D gene: TRBD1
CDR3 protein: CASRSSGGNTGELFF; CDR3 DNA: TGTGCCAGCAGGTCTAGCGGGGGGAACACCGGGGAGCTGTTTTTT; clone size: once; J gene: TRBJ2-2; V gene: TRBV7-2; D gene: TRBD2
CDR3 protein: CASSLGQGNEQFF; CDR3 DNA: TGTGCCAGCAGCTTGGGACAGGGCAATGAGCAGTTCTTC; clone size: -; J gene: TRBJ2-1; V gene: TRBV7-3; D gene: TRBD1